Each of the 27 T cell receptor beta chains below was sequenced from the same sample in a study of shared clonotypes between healthy human individuals. The assay was immunoSEQ multiplex PCR, and TCRdb's table has in-frame clones only and misses some. The sample consists of approximately 980,000 clones, approximately 80% of them appearing once. Sequences were obtained from memory CD4+ T cells sorted from blood. The sample's subset: CD45RA-negative fraction. The receptors originated from a man aged 18-30 years in good health.

There are many counts of this clone. This chain links TRBV5-4 with TRBJ1-2; 11 bases line up with TRBD1. In germline, CDR1 is SGHNT, CDR2 YYREEE (reference sequence). Germline trimming cut 4 bases from V and 2 bases from J; bases unmatched to any gene: 7. The CDR3 contains 16 residues. The CDR3 DNA reads as TGTGCCAGCAGCCCAGGAGGGGACAGGGGGAACTATGGCTACACCTTC. This sequence encodes CASSPGGDRGNYGYTF. The full variable domain, its missing parts supplied by reference TRBV5-4 and TRBJ1-2, is ETGVTQSPTHLIKTRGQQVTLRCSSQSGHNTVSWYQQALGQGPQFIFQYYREEENGRGNFPPRFSGLQFPNYSSELNVNALELDDSALYLCASSPGGDRGNYGYTFGSGTRLTVV.

This sequence joins TRBV7-2 and TRBJ1-1, with a tentative D call TRBD1 (5 bases). The CDR3 runs 13 residues. V was clipped by 5 bases and J by 6 bases, with 13 bases between them. Per the germline V gene, CDR1 is SGHTA and CDR2 is FQGNSA. This chain's CDR3 is CASSRGPWAEAFF. Written as DNA, the CDR3 is TGTGCCAGCAGCCGGGGCCCATGGGCTGAAGCTTTCTTT.

Concerning this clone: One base away lies a much larger clone, so this may be a sequencing read error. This chain uses TRBV5-8 with TRBJ2-5; D uncertain. Germline values: CDR1 SGHTS, CDR2 YDEGEE. This CDR3 region has 11 residues. V lost 4 bases, J lost 2 bases, and 3 bases lay in between. CDR3 protein: CASSPQETQYF. Here the CDR3 DNA reads TGTGCCAGCAGCCCTCAAGAGACCCAGTACTTC.

CDR3 DNA: TGTGCCAGCAGCCAGATGGGACGGACTAATTCACCCCTCCACTTT. Translated: CASSQMGRTNSPLHF. This chain uses TRBV9 with TRBJ1-6; D perhaps matches TRBD1 (5 bases). The CDR3 sequence is 15 residues long. Per germline, CDR1 SGDLS and CDR2 YYNGEE. V was shortened by 4 bases and J by 6 bases, with 14 bases between the two germline ends.

The chain carries TRBV5-1 and TRBJ1-6; 9 nucleotides agree with TRBD1. V lost 0 bases to trimming and J lost 9 bases; unmatched junction nucleotides: 13. CDR1 is SGHRS and CDR2 is YFSETQ in the germline V gene. The CDR3 consists of 18 residues. CDR3 coding DNA: TGCGCCAGCAGCTTGGGCCTAGTCTGGGACAGGGTTCCTTCACCCCTCCACTTT. This sequence encodes CASSLGLVWDRVPSPLHF.

This clone was detected a few times. The chain couples TRBV19 to TRBJ2-6; 10 bases agree with TRBD1. The germline CDR1 and CDR2 sequences are LNHDA and SQIVND (reference sequence). The CDR3 totals 17 residues. Trimming took 4 bases from V and 0 from J; bases not matched to a gene: 3. CDR3 loop: CASSRTGGSSGANVLTF. The CDR3 region has the DNA TGTGCCAGTAGTAGGACAGGGGGTAGCTCTGGGGCCAACGTCCTGACTTTC.

The chain joins TRBV4-2 to TRBJ1-1, with a weak D call TRBD1 (6 bases). Trimming stripped 0 bases from V and 7 bases from J, with 12 bases between. The CDR3 length is 14 residues. The V gene's germline CDR1 is LGHNA and CDR2 YNFKEQ. CDR3 in amino acids: CASSQDGGLNEAFF. CDR3 in DNA: TGTGCCAGCAGCCAAGATGGGGGGCTTAATGAAGCTTTCTTT.

The rearrangement joins TRBV29-1 to TRBJ2-1; 12 positions match TRBD2. This CDR3 has 14 residues. Germline V CDR1 and CDR2: SQVTM, ANQGSEA. J gave up 6 bases and V 5 bases, and 5 bases lay outside the gene matches. The CDR3 sequence is CSVTRLAGANEQFF. CDR3 nucleotides: TGCAGCGTTACGAGACTAGCGGGAGCCAATGAGCAGTTCTTC.

The V and J genes are TRBV7-9 and TRBJ1-2; D unclear. The CDR3 runs to 11 residues. V was shortened by 10 bases and J by 3 bases, with 9 bases between the two germline ends. Germline V gives CDR1 SEHNR, CDR2 FQNEAQ (reference sequence). This CDR3 is CATLKDYGYTF. The CDR3 DNA reads as TGTGCCACCCTTAAAGACTATGGCTACACCTTC.

This sequence joins TRBV28 and TRBJ1-5; tentative D call: TRBD1 (6 bases). Germline values: CDR1 MDHEN, CDR2 SYDVKM. V was shortened by 1 base and J by 0 bases, with 13 bases between the two germline ends. CDR3 length: 17 amino acids. The CDR3 is CASSLSRGTFSNQPQHF. The DNA of the CDR3 is TGTGCCAGCAGTTTATCGAGGGGGACCTTTAGCAATCAGCCCCAGCATTTT.

In regard to this clone: The same CDR3 also results from other DNA sequences found in this sample. This sequence joins TRBV5-1 and TRBJ1-6, with 10 bases matching TRBD1. Germline assignment: CDR1 SGHRS and CDR2 YFSETQ. The V and J ends lost 0 bases and 10 bases, in that order; junction bases with no gene match: 1. The CDR3 loop spans 14 amino acids. Here the CDR3 reads CASSLAGQGSPLHF. In DNA form, the CDR3 reads TGCGCCAGCAGCTTGGCGGGACAGGGGTCACCCCTCCACTTT.

Only a few counts were recorded for this clone. The V and J genes are TRBV5-1 and TRBJ1-2; the match to TRBD1 covers 7 bases. Looked up from germline, CDR1 is SGHRS and CDR2 is YFSETQ. V shed 2 bases and J 8 bases; nucleotides not matched to a gene: 6. This CDR3 has 13 amino acids. The DNA for the CDR3 is TGCGCCAGCAGCTTTGGAGGGGGCTGGGGCTACACCTTC. Encoded protein: CASSFGGGWGYTF.

The chain links TRBV10-3 to TRBJ1-2; D remains ambiguous. The CDR3 has 13 residues. Trimming stripped 4 bases from V and 5 bases from J, with 11 bases between. The germline V gene has CDR1 ENHRY and CDR2 SYGVKD. The CDR3 protein is CAISAPVTYGYTF. In DNA form, the CDR3 reads TGTGCCATCAGTGCACCGGTAACTTATGGCTACACCTTC.

The V and J genes are TRBV7-9 and TRBJ1-2; D remains ambiguous. The CDR3 length is 13 residues. Deletions cut 1 base from V and 1 base from J, with 4 bases between. Looked up from germline, CDR1 is SEHNR and CDR2 is FQNEAQ (reference sequence). DNA of the CDR3: TGTGCCAGCAGCTTAGTCTATAACTATGGCTACACCTTC. It codes for CASSLVYNYGYTF.

In regard to this clone: Other nucleotide sequences in the sample specify the same CDR3. This chain links TRBV6-5 with TRBJ1-5, with 7 bases fitting TRBD1. V was pared by 6 bases and J by 0 bases, with 5 bases of the junction left unmatched. Germline V lookup: CDR1 MNHEY, CDR2 SVGAGI. The CDR3 runs 15 residues. In nucleotides, the CDR3 is TGTGCCAGCAGCCCAGGGGGTTATAGCAATCAGCCCCAGCATTTT. The encoded protein is CASSPGGYSNQPQHF.

V usage is TRBV2 and J usage is TRBJ1-1, with no clear D. Trimming shortened V by 7 bases and J by 1 base, and 13 bases separated the two germline ends. Germline V lookup: CDR1 SNHLY, CDR2 FYNNEI. The length of the CDR3 is 14 residues. The CDR3 DNA reads as TGTGCCAGCACCGATGTACAGAGGAACACTGAAGCTTTCTTT. Its translation is CASTDVQRNTEAFF.

This clone was picked up a small number of times. The chain joins TRBV4-3 to TRBJ2-7, with 7 bases lining up with TRBD1. With 4 bases clipped from V and 6 bases from J, the junction kept 9 bases outside the gene matches. CDR3 length: 14 amino acids. Germline lookup yields CDR1 LGHNA and CDR2 YSLEER. The CDR3 reads CASSRHGQASEQYF. The CDR3 nucleotides are TGCGCCAGCAGCCGCCACGGACAGGCGAGCGAGCAGTACTTC.

The J gene is TRBJ2-3, the V gene TRBV19; 8 bases are shared with TRBD2. There are 17 residues in the CDR3. Germline V gives CDR1 LNHDA, CDR2 SQIVND (reference sequence). V gave up 3 bases and J gave up 3 bases; unmatched junction bases: 11. In DNA, the CDR3 is TGTGCCAGTAGTATCTCCCCCGGGGGGGGGCCGACAGATACGCAGTATTTT. Translating gives CASSISPGGGPTDTQYF.

This clone was detected once. The rearrangement joins TRBV2 to TRBJ2-5; TRBD1 aligns across 11 bases. With V trimmed by 8 bases and J by 4 bases, 3 bases remained unmatched. The CDR3 is 13 amino acids. CDR1 is SNHLY, CDR2 FYNNEI, per germline. For the CDR3, the DNA is TGTGCCAGCGGGACAGGGGGGCCAGAGACCCAGTACTTC. This translates into CASGTGGPETQYF.

This clone occurred once. The rearrangement joins TRBV2 to TRBJ2-7; 10 nucleotides agree with TRBD1. The CDR3 is made up of 15 amino acids. CDR1 and CDR2 from the germline V gene are SNHLY and FYNNEI. J gave up 2 bases and V 7 bases, and 8 bases lay outside the gene matches. This CDR3 reads CASTPGDRGTYEQYF. The CDR3 DNA follows: TGTGCCAGCACTCCCGGGGACAGGGGCACCTACGAGCAGTACTTC.

This rearrangement joins TRBV7-9 to TRBJ2-3; D is possibly TRBD1 or TRBD2 (7 bases each). This CDR3 comprises 18 residues. The germline gives CDR1 SEHNR, CDR2 FQNEAQ (reference sequence). V shed 5 bases and J shed 8 bases, with 29 bases lying between them. CDR3: CASSPTGRQGGTLVTQYF. DNA for the CDR3: TGTGCCAGCAGCCCCACGGGGCGCCAGGGGGGGACACTTGTTACGCAGTATTTT.

As for this clone: The same CDR3 arises from other DNA sequences in this sample as well. This chain uses TRBV6-1 with TRBJ1-2, with D unresolved. Trimming took off 4 bases at V and 4 bases at J, with 4 bases between the two ends. CDR3 length: 11 residues. Germline values: CDR1 MNHNS, CDR2 SASEGT. CDR3 in amino acids: CASSAGYGYTF. The CDR3 DNA reads TGTGCCAGCAGTGCCGGCTATGGCTACACCTTC.

This sequence joins TRBV5-1 and TRBJ1-6; D not resolved. There are 15 residues in the CDR3. The V gene lost 4 bases and the J gene lost 9 bases, with 17 bases spanning the gap. In germline, CDR1 is SGHRS, CDR2 YFSETQ. Written as DNA, the CDR3 is TGCGCCAGCAGCCCCTCCATGGGTATCAGTTCACCCCTCCACTTT. Translated: CASSPSMGISSPLHF.

V is TRBV6-5 and J is TRBJ1-2; a weak D match, TRBD1 (5 bases). Trimming stripped 0 bases from V and 8 bases from J, with 13 bases between. This CDR3 has 14 amino acids. The germline CDR1 and CDR2 sequences are MNHEY and SVGAGI. CDR3 region: CASSYSTTARGYTF. The CDR3 DNA reads as TGTGCCAGCAGTTACTCAACGACAGCTCGGGGCTACACCTTC.

The chain links TRBV6-5 to TRBJ2-5; possible D gene TRBD1, 6 bases. Trimming pared 5 bases from V and 6 bases from J, leaving 10 bases between. Germline CDR1 is MNHEY and CDR2 is SVGAGI. This CDR3 region has 12 residues. CDR3 bases: TGTGCCAGCAGTACAGGGTTGAAGACCCAGTACTTC. The encoded protein is CASSTGLKTQYF.

This clone was seen repeatedly, ten times or more. The chain links TRBV2 to TRBJ1-6, with 8 bases that match TRBD1. There are 13 residues in the CDR3. Germline CDR1 and CDR2: SNHLY and FYNNEI. V trimming: 6 bases; J trimming: 10 bases; junction bases outside the gene matches: 5. The CDR3 nucleotides read TGTGCCAGCAGGGACAGGGAGAGATCACCCCTCCACTTT. Translating gives CASRDRERSPLHF.

The chain joins TRBV7-2 to TRBJ2-1; 16 nucleotides match TRBD2. Losses at the gene ends were 3 bases for V and 12 bases for J; bases not matched to a gene: 2. Germline CDR1 and CDR2: SGHTA and FQGNSA. The CDR3 runs 14 residues. CDR3 DNA: TGTGCCAGCAGCTTGGGACTAGCGGGAGGGGGGCAGTTCTTC. It yields the protein CASSLGLAGGGQFF.